This TCR beta chain was recorded in a study of cytomegalovirus exposure and HLA in healthy donors. The study, taken as a whole, reports: It was reportedly the case that the classifier diagnosed cytomegalovirus status with high specificity and sensitivity. Fewer N-insertions (relative to the approximately 670-donor mean) were reportedly seen in an Asian-associated ancestry cluster in a later analysis.

V lost 4 bases, J lost 3 bases, and 13 bases lay in between. The CDR3 has 15 amino acids. Germline V gives CDR1 LGHNA, CDR2 YSLEER. The study ran its PCR with 60 Vbeta and 13 Jbeta primers. Profiling relied on immunoSEQ multiplex PCR, and the TCRdb table lists in-frame clones only, not all of them. The data show some 130,000 clones, around 75% seen once. Of note for this clone: Its antigen is unknown.

Those who donated were healthy bone marrow donors. Sequencing was carried out using PBMCs. The chain uses TRBV4-3 and TRBJ2-1; D is perhaps TRBD1 (6 bases). The clonotype was recovered from a man aged 30 to 39 in good health and CMV-seronegative. CDR3 nucleotides: TGCGCCAGCAGCCCAGACCAGGGGTACTACAATGAGCAGTTCTTC. This codes for CASSPDQGYYNEQFF.